The clone carrying this T cell receptor beta chain was detected ten times or more. Its matching antigen is unknown. The sample is drawn from a study of T cells in Graves' hyperthyroidism and ophthalmopathy. Study in general: At initial diagnosis, before any treatment had begun, peripheral blood was obtained. General study points: Most clonotypes expanded in the thyroid (above 0.001) were also present in blood. Stable hyperthyroidism and ophthalmopathy were separated using 13 V-J signatures.

Researchers barred patients who had uncontrolled infection, other autoimmune disease, pregnancy or lactation. This CDR3 has 13 amino acids. Trimming cost V 4 bases and J 4 bases, with 11 bases left between them. The germline V gene encodes CDR1 SGHRS and CDR2 YFSETQ. Researchers took RNA transcripts and amplified the TCR beta CDR3 regions from them. An initial round of RT-PCR targeting the TCR CDR3 relied on the HTBI primer set. One entry per CDR3 protein results from TCRdb running MiXCR on the multiplex PCR reads. The table has 550,000 to 700,000 distinct CDR3 sequences, roughly 14% seen once; the top ten hold around 4%.

The receptor's source is a woman aged 40 to 50 with Graves' ophthalmopathy. This chain uses TRBV5-1 with TRBJ1-2, with unresolved D. Material: blood. CDR3 sequence reads: CASSRDPTYGYTF. The CDR3 DNA sequence: TGCGCCAGCAGCCGTGACCCTACCTATGGCTACACCTTC. The full variable domain, in which reference TRBV5-1 and TRBJ1-2 provide the parts outside the CDR3, is KAGVTQTPRYLIKTRGQQVTLSCSPISGHRSVSWYQQTPGQGLQFLFEYFSETQRNKGNFPGRFSGRQFSNSRSEMNVSTLELGDSALYLCASSRDPTYGYTFGSGTRLTVV.